This entry concerns a single TCR beta chain. CDR1 and CDR2 (germline): SGHRS, YFSETQ. V was shortened by 0 bases and J by 7 bases, with 14 bases between the two germline ends. The CDR3 covers 15 residues. Original methodology: It was from reference gene primer amplification that nucleated cell counts were estimated. Sequencing was performed with immunoSEQ multiplex PCR; in TCRdb, only in-frame clones are kept and a portion is missing. D and trimming come from the DNA, and the V and J calls and clone size come from that table. The sample yields hundreds of thousands of clones, 80% to 90% seen once. This record belongs to a study of blood T cell repertoires in COVID-19. Background on the study: From the United States, Italy and Spain came samples of acute and convalescent COVID-19. PBMCs, B-cell-depleted T cells, or T cells provided the cDNA or gDNA that made up the material.

Input material: peripheral blood. This TCR was recovered from a woman younger than 30 with acute or convalescent COVID-19. The V call is TRBV5-1, the J call TRBJ2-1; D might be TRBD2 (5 bases). CDR3 sequence (DNA): TGCGCCAGCAGCTTGGGCGGGTCCATGAGTAATGAGCAGTTCTTC. It is translated as CASSLGGSMSNEQFF.